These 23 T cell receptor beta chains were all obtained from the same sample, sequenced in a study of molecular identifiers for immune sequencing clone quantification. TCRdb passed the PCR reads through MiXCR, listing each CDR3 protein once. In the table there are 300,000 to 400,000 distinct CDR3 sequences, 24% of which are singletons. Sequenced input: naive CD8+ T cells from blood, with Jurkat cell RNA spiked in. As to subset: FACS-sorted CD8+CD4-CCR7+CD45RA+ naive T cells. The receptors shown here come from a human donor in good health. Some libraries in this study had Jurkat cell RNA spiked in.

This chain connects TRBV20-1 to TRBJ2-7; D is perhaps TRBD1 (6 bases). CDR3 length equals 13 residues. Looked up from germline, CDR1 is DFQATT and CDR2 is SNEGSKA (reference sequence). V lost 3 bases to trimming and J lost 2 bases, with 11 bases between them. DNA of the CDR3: TGCAGTGCTAGTGGGACACCCACCTACGAGCAGTACTTC. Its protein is CSASGTPTYEQYF.

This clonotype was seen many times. The CDR3 reads CASSLMWTGSYEQYF. As DNA, the CDR3 is TGTGCCAGCAGCCTAATGTGGACAGGCTCCTACGAGCAGTACTTC. The V call is TRBV5-8, the J call TRBJ2-7; TRBD1 agrees at 7 bases. Germline lookup yields CDR1 SGHTS and CDR2 YDEGEE. The CDR3 runs to 15 residues. The trim removed 4 bases at V and 0 bases at J, leaving 7 bases unmatched.

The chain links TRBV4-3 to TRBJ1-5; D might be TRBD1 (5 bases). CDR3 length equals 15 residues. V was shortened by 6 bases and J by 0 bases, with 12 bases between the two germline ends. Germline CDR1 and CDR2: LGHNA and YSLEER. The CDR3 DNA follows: TGCGCCAGCAGGTCGACAGCGTATAGCAATCAGCCCCAGCATTTT. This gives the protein CASRSTAYSNQPQHF.

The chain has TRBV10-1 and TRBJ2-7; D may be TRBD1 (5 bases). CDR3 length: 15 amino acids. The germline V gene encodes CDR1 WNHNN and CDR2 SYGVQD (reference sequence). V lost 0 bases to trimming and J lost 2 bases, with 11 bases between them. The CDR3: CASSESAGITYEQYF. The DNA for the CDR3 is TGCGCCAGCAGTGAGTCGGCAGGGATTACCTACGAGCAGTACTTC.

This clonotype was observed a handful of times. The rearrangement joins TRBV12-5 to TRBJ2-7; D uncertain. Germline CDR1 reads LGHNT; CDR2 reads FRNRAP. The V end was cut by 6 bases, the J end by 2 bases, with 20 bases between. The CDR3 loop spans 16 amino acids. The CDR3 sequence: CASGGPPPGQTYEQYF. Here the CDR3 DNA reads TGTGCTAGTGGCGGCCCCCCTCCGGGCCAGACCTACGAGCAGTACTTC.

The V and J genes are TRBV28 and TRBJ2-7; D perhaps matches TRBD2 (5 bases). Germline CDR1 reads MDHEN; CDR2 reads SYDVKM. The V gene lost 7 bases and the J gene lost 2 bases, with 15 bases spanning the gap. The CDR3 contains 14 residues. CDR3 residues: CASTPGLAAYEQYF. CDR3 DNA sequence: TGTGCCAGCACCCCAGGACTGGCTGCCTACGAGCAGTACTTC.

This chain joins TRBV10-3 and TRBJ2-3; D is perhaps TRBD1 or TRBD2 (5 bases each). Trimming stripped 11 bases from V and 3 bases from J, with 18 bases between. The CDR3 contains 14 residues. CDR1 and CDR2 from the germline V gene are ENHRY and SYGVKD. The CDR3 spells CAVLDTEGTDTQYF. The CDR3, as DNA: TGTGCCGTCTTGGACACCGAGGGGACAGATACGCAGTATTTT.

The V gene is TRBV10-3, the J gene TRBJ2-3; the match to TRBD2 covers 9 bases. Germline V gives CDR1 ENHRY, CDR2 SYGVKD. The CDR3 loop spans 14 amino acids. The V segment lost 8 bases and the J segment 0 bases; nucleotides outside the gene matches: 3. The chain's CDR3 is CAIASGTSTDTQYF. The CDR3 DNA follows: TGTGCCATCGCTAGCGGGACTAGCACAGATACGCAGTATTTT.

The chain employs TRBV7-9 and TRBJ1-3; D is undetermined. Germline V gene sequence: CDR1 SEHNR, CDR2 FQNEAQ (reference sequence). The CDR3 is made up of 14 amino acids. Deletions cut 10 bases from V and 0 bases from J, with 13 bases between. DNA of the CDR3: TGTGCCACTCATTTGTCGGACTCTGGAAACACCATATATTTT. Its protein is CATHLSDSGNTIYF.

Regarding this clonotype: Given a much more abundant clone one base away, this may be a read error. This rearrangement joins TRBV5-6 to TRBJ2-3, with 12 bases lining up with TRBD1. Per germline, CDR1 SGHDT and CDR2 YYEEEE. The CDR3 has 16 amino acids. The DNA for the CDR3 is TGTGCCAGCGGCTTCCGGGACAGGGGGCGAACAGATACGCAGTATTTT. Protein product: CASGFRDRGRTDTQYF.

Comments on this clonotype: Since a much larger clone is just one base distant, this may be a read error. This CDR3 is CASSEPGTGNQPQHF. The CDR3 DNA is TGTGCCAGCAGTGAACCTGGGACAGGGAACCAGCCCCAGCATTTT. This sequence joins TRBV6-4 and TRBJ1-5, with TRBD1 matching over 9 bases. Germline assignment: CDR1 MRHNA and CDR2 SNTAGT. V dropped 3 bases and J dropped 7; count of bases not matched to a gene: 7. The CDR3 covers 15 residues.

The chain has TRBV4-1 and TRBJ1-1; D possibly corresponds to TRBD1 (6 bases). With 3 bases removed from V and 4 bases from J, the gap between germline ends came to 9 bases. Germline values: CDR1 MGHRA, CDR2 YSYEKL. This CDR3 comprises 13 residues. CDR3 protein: CASSQGAITEAFF. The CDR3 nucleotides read TGCGCCAGCAGCCAGGGGGCTATCACTGAAGCTTTCTTT.

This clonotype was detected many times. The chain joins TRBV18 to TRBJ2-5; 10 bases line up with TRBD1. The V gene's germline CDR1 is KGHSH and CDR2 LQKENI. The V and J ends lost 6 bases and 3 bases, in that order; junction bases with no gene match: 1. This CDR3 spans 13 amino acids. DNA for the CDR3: TGTGCCAGCTCCGGGACAGGGGAAGAGACCCAGTACTTC. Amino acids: CASSGTGEETQYF.

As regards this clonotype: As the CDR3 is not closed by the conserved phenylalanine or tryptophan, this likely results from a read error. CDR3 sequence (DNA): TGTGCCATCAGTGAGTCCAGCGCAGGGCAAGAGACCCAGTACATC. It specifies CAISESSAGQETQYI. The rearrangement uses TRBV10-3 and TRBJ2-5, with D perhaps matching TRBD1 (5 bases). The length of the CDR3 is 15 residues. Between the trimmed V and J ends, which lost 0 bases and 2 bases, there was a span of 10 bases. Germline V gene data show CDR1 as ENHRY and CDR2 as SYGVKD.

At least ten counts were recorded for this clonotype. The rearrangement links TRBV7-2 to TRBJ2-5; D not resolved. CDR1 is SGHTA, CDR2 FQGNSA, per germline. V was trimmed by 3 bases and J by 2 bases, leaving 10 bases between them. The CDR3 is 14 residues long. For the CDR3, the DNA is TGTGCCAGCAGCTTGAGGCAGGAGCAAGAGACCCAGTACTTC. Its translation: CASSLRQEQETQYF.

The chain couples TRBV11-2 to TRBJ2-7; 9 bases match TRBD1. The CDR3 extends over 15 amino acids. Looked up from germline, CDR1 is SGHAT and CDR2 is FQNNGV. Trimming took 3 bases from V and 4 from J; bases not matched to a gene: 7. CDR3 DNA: TGTGCCAGCAGCTTGGCCTGGGACAGGGTATACGAGCAGTACTTC. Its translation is CASSLAWDRVYEQYF.

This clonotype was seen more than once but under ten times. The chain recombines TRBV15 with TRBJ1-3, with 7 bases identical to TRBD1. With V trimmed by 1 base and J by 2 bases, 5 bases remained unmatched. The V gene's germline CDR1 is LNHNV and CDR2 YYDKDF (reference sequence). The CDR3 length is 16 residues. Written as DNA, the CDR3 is TGTGCCACCAGCAGAGCCCAGGGGGGGACTGGAAACACCATATATTTT. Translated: CATSRAQGGTGNTIYF.

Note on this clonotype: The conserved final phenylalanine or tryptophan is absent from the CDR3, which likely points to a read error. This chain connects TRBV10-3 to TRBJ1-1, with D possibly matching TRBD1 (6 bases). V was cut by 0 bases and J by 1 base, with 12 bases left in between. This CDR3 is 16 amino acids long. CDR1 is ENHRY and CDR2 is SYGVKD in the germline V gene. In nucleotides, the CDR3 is TGTGCCATCAGTGAGTCATCAGGGGCCCCGAACACTGAAGCTTTCTAT. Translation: CAISESSGAPNTEAFY.

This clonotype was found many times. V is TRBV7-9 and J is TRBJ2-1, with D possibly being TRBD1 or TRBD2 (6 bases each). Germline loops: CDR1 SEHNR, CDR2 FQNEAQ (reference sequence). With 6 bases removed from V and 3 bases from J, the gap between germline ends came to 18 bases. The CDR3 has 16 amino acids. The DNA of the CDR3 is TGTGCCAGCAGTCCCTTGGGCGGGGACATCTACAATGAGCAGTTCTTC. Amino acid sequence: CASSPLGGDIYNEQFF. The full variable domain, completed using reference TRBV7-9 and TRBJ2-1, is DTGVSQNPRHKITKRGQNVTFRCDPISEHNRLYWYRQTLGQGPEFLTYFQNEAQLEKSRLLSDRFSAERPKGSFSTLEIQRTEQGDSAMYLCASSPLGGDIYNEQFFGPGTRLTVL.

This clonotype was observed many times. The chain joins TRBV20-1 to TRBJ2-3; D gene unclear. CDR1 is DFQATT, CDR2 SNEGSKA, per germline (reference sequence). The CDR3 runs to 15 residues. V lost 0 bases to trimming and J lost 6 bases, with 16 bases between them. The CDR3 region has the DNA TGCAGTGCTAGAGATCCGGCTAGATGGCTTGATACGCAGTATTTT. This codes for CSARDPARWLDTQYF.

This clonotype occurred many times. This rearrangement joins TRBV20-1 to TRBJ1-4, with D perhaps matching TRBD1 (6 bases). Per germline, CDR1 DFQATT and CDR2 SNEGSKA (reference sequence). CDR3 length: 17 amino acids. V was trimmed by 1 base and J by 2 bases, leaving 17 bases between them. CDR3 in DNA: TGCAGTGCTAGAGGATTCCAAAGAGGGGGGACTAATGAAAAACTGTTTTTT. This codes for CSARGFQRGGTNEKLFF.

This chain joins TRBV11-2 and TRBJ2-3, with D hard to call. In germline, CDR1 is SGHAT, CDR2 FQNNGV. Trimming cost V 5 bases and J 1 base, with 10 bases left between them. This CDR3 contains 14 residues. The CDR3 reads CASSPSWGTDTQYF. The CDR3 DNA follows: TGTGCCAGCAGCCCGAGTTGGGGCACAGATACGCAGTATTTT.

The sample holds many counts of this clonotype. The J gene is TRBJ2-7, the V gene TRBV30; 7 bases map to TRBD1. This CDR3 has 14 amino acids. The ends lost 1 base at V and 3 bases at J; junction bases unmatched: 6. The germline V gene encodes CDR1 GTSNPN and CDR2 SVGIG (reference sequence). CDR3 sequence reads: CAWSGRGRHYEQYF. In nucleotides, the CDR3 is TGTGCCTGGAGTGGTAGGGGGCGACACTACGAGCAGTACTTC.